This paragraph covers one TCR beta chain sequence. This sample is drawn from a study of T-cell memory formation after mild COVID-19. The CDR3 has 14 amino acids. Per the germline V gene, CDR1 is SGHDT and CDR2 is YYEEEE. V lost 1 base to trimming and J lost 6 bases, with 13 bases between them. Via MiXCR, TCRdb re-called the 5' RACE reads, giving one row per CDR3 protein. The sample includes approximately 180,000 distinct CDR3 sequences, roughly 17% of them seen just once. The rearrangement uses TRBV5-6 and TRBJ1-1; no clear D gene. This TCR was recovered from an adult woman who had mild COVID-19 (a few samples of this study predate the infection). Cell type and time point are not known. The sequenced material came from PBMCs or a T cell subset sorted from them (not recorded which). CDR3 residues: CASSLRMGSAEAFF. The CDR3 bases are TGTGCCAGCAGCTTGAGGATGGGGAGCGCTGAAGCTTTCTTT.